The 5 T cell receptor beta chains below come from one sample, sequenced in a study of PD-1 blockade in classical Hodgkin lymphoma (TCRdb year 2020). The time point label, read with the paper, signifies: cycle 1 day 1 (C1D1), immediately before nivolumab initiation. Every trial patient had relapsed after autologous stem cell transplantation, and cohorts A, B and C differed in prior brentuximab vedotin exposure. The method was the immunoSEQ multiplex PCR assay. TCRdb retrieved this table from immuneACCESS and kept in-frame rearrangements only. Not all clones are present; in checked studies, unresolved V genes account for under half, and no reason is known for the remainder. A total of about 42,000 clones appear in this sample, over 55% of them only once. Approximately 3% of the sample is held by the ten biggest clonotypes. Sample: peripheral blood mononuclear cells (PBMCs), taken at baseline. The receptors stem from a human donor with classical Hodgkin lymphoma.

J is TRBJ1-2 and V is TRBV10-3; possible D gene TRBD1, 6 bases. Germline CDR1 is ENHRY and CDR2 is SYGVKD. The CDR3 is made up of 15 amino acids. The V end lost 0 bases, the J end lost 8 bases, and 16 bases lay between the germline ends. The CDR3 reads CAISESLGQYGGYTF. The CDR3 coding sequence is TGTGCCATCAGTGAGTCGTTAGGACAGTACGGCGGCTACACCTTC.

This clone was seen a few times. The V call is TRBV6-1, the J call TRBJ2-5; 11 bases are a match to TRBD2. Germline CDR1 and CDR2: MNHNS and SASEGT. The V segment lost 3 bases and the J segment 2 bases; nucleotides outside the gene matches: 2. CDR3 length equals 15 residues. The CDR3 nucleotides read TGTGCCAGCAGTGAGGGACTAGCGGTTCAAGAGACCCAGTACTTC. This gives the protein CASSEGLAVQETQYF.

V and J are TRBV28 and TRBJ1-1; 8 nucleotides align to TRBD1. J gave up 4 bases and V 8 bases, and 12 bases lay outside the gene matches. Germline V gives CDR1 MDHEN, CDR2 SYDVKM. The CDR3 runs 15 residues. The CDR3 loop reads CASADRGELGTEAFF. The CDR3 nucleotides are TGTGCCAGCGCTGACAGGGGCGAACTGGGCACTGAAGCTTTCTTT. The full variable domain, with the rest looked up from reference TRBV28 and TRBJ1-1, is DVKVTQSSRYLVKRTGEKVFLECVQDMDHENMFWYRQDPGLGLRLIYFSYDVKMKEKGDIPEGYSVSREKKERFSLILESASTNQTSMYLCASADRGELGTEAFFGQGTRLTVV.

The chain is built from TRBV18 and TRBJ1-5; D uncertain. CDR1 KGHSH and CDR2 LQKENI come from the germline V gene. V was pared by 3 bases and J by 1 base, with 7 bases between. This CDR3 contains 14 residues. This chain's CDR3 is CASSPGRSNQPQHF. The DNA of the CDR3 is TGTGCCAGCTCACCCGGACGAAGCAATCAGCCCCAGCATTTT.

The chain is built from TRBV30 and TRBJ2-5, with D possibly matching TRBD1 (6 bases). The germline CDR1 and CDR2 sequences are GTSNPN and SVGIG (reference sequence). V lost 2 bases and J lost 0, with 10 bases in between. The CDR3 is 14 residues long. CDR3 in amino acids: CAWSQGHNQETQYF. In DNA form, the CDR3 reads TGTGCCTGGAGTCAGGGACATAACCAAGAGACCCAGTACTTC.